This T cell receptor (beta chain) was found in a study of response to subunit inactivated influenza vaccine. Overall study results and limits: Researchers suggested that each seasonal influenza vaccination recruits few new T cells.

In this sample, this clonotype turned up many times. Its target is unknown. Trimming removed 0 bases from V and 2 bases from J, with 12 bases in between. Germline CDR1 SGHKS, CDR2 YYEKEE (reference sequence). The CDR3 has 16 residues. TCRdb itself ran the RT-PCR reads through MiXCR, one entry per CDR3 protein. The sample lists almost 250,000 distinct CDR3 sequences, 10% to 15% occurring once. This TCR derives from a man aged 50 to 60 who received an inactivated influenza vaccine. The sample consisted of non-naive T cells sorted from PBMCs, taken 14 to 15 days before vaccination. The V call is TRBV5-5, the J call TRBJ2-1; tentative D call: TRBD1 (6 bases). This CDR3 reads CASSLDLTGTYNEQFF. The DNA of the CDR3 is TGTGCCAGCAGCTTGGATTTAACAGGGACCTACAATGAGCAGTTCTTC.